A selection of T cell receptor beta chains follows, all from one sample in a study of regulatory T cells in long-lasting Graves disease. A single record per CDR3 protein comes from TCRdb applying MiXCR to the multiplex PCR reads. The sample holds fewer than 400,000 distinct CDR3 sequences, 20% seen once. Sequencing was performed on peripheral blood mononuclear cells (PBMCs), taken when the disease was refractory, from a patient treated with antithyroid drugs. The source is a female donor with Graves disease. The CDR3 runs from the conserved cysteine through the conserved F or W. The D gene is left open where the match is weak. Clone size is shown for a subset of rows, as once, few, many or a class of expanded clone.

j_call	d_call	clone_size	v_call	cdr3_nt	cdr3_aa
TRBJ2-2	NA	few	TRBV4-1	TGCGCCAGCAGCCAAATTCCCCGCCCCGGGGAGCTGTTTTTT	CASSQIPRPGELFF
TRBJ2-7	NA	many	TRBV6-1	TGTGCCTCCACCGCCCGGAGGTCCTCCTACGAGCAGTACTTC	CASTARRSSYEQYF
TRBJ2-2	NA	NA	TRBV7-3	TGTGCCAGCAGCTACAGGGCTGCCGGGGAGCTGTTTTTT	CASSYRAAGELFF
TRBJ2-1	NA	NA	TRBV5-1	TGCGCCAGCAGCTTGGTGGGAGAGGTGTACAATGAGCAGTTCTTC	CASSLVGEVYNEQFF
TRBJ1-1	TRBD1	many	TRBV28	TGTGCCAGCAGTTTCCCTCCACAGGGGTCGGATTTCACTGAAGCTTTCTTT	CASSFPPQGSDFTEAFF
TRBJ1-5	NA	NA	TRBV28	TGTGCCAGCACTGACGGGAGGTTTTATAGCAATCAGCCCCAGCATTTT	CASTDGRFYSNQPQHF
TRBJ2-7	TRBD1	few	TRBV24-1	TGTGCCACCAGTGGCAATACCGGGACAGGGATCCACGAGCAGTACTTC	CATSGNTGTGIHEQYF
TRBJ1-1	TRBD1	many	TRBV2	TGTGCCAGAACGGGACAGGCGAACACTGAAGCTTTCTTT	CARTGQANTEAFF
TRBJ2-7	NA	many	TRBV3-1	TGTGCCAGCAGCCAAGTTACACGGGCTAGTCGGGGGGAGCAGTACTTC	CASSQVTRASRGEQYF
TRBJ2-7	NA	many	TRBV11-2	TGTGCCAGCAGCTTAGCCCAGCTCAGCCACGAGCAGTACTTC	CASSLAQLSHEQYF
TRBJ2-7	NA	many	TRBV11-2	TGTGCCAGCAGCTTAAGCCAAGTACGGCTCGAGCAGTACTTC	CASSLSQVRLEQYF
TRBJ2-5	TRBD2	few	TRBV20-1	TGCAGTGCTAGAGGGACTAGCGGGAGGTACCAAGAGACCCAGTACTTC	CSARGTSGRYQETQYF
TRBJ2-2	NA	NA	TRBV30	TGTGCCTGGACGCGCGGGGACTCGGCGAACACCGGGGAGCTGTTTTTT	CAWTRGDSANTGELFF
TRBJ2-2	TRBD2	many	TRBV7-8	TGTGCCAGCAGCACTCGACTAGCGGGAGTGGCAGGGGAGCTGTTTTTT	CASSTRLAGVAGELFF
TRBJ2-7	NA	few	TRBV5-1	TGCGCCAGCAGCCCCTACGGGATCCACGAGCAGTACTTC	CASSPYGIHEQYF
TRBJ1-5	NA	NA	TRBV6-1	TGTGCCAGCAGCCCAGGGTCTGGGGTCCAGCCCCAGCATTTT	CASSPGSGVQPQHF
TRBJ1-5	TRBD1	few	TRBV3-1	TGTGCCAGCAGCCGCCCTTGGGACAGTTTCTCTGGGCCCCAGCATTTT	CASSRPWDSFSGPQHF
TRBJ2-7	TRBD2	few	TRBV27	TGTGCCAGCAGTTTTCGGTCTAGCGGCTACGAGCAGTACTTC	CASSFRSSGYEQYF
TRBJ1-1	NA	NA	TRBV7-3	TGTGCCAGCAGCCCTTTTATCAACACTGAAGCTTTCTTT	CASSPFINTEAFF
TRBJ2-2	TRBD2	many	TRBV28	TGTGCCAGCAGTTTCACGGGACTAGCGGCCTTCACCGGGGAGCTGTTTTTT	CASSFTGLAAFTGELFF
TRBJ2-7	TRBD1	NA	TRBV7-6	TGTGCCAGCAGCTCGGGACAGGGGGCCTCCTACGAGCAGTACTTC	CASSSGQGASYEQYF
TRBJ2-7	TRBD1	few	TRBV25-1	TGTGCCAGCAGTGCACAGGACAGGGCCCTCCTCGAGCAGTACTTC	CASSAQDRALLEQYF
TRBJ1-4	TRBD1	many	TRBV20-1	TGCAGTGCTAGGGGACAGGGGGCAACTAATGAAAAACTGTTTTTT	CSARGQGATNEKLFF
TRBJ1-4	TRBD1	few	TRBV7-2	TGTGCCAGCAGCGGGGTCGGGACAGTGAATGAAAAACTGTTTTTT	CASSGVGTVNEKLFF
TRBJ1-4	NA	many	TRBV20-1	TGCAGTGCAAGGAGGGGGTCCGGTGAAAAACTGTTTTTT	CSARRGSGEKLFF
TRBJ1-1	NA	many	TRBV12-3/TRBV12-4	TGTGCCAGCAGTTTCCCTTGGAACACTGAAGCTTTCTTT	CASSFPWNTEAFF
TRBJ2-3	NA	few	TRBV5-1	TGCGCCAGCACCTCTGAGTGGGGTGCAGATACGCAGTATTTT	CASTSEWGADTQYF
TRBJ1-5	NA	many	TRBV20-1	TGCAGTGCCCTGCAGGGGAATCAGCCCCAGCATTTT	CSALQGNQPQHF
TRBJ1-5	TRBD1	many	TRBV7-3	TGTGCCAGCAGCACCGGGACAGCAGATCAGCCCCAGCATTTT	CASSTGTADQPQHF
TRBJ2-2	NA	few	TRBV7-2	TGTGCCAGCAGCCGACCCGGGACAAAGGAGCTGTTTTTT	CASSRPGTKELFF
TRBJ1-2	NA	many	TRBV12-3/TRBV12-4	TGTGCCAGCAGTACGTTTGTCGGTTCCCCAGCCTCTAACTATGGCTACACCTTC	CASSTFVGSPASNYGYTF
TRBJ1-3	NA	NA	TRBV7-2	TGTGCCAGCAGCTTAAAGGGAAATGGAAACACCATATATTTT	CASSLKGNGNTIYF